These 15 T cell receptor beta chains were all obtained from the same sample, sequenced in a study of T cell responses to AZD1222 COVID-19 vaccine. Libraries were prepared by immunoSEQ multiplex PCR; TCRdb keeps only in-frame clonotypes and omits some of them. The repertoire holds tens of thousands of clones, with roughly 89% as singletons. The sequenced sample was peripheral blood, obtained 28 days after the second AZD1222 dose. These receptors originate from an adult who received the AZD1222 COVID-19 vaccine.

The chain carries TRBV12-5 and TRBJ2-5, with 11 bases aligning to TRBD2. J was trimmed by 5 bases and V by 5 bases; bases with no gene match: 4. The germline V gene encodes CDR1 LGHNT and CDR2 FRNRAP. The CDR3 consists of 14 residues. This CDR3 reads CASGRLAGRETQYF. In DNA form, the CDR3 reads TGTGCTAGTGGTCGACTAGCGGGACGGGAGACCCAGTACTTC.

This chain uses TRBV7-2 with TRBJ1-5; TRBD1 aligns across 7 bases. The CDR3 is 15 residues long. The germline V gene encodes CDR1 SGHTA and CDR2 FQGNSA. V lost 1 base to trimming and J lost 0 bases; unmatched junction nucleotides: 0. CDR3 protein: CASSLDRGSNQPQHF. The CDR3 DNA is TGTGCCAGCAGCTTAGACAGGGGTAGCAATCAGCCCCAGCATTTT.

The chain links TRBV7-8 to TRBJ2-7, with TRBD2 as a possible D gene (7 bases). V gave up 2 bases and J gave up 5 bases, with 10 bases separating them. CDR3 size: 13 residues. Germline V gene lookup returns CDR1 SGHVS and CDR2 FQNEAQ. Here the CDR3 reads CASSLKGGNEQYF. In DNA, the CDR3 is TGTGCCAGCAGCTTAAAGGGGGGGAACGAGCAGTACTTC.

The chain is built from TRBV30 and TRBJ2-7; D gene unclear. Per germline, CDR1 GTSNPN and CDR2 SVGIG (reference sequence). Trimming removed 1 base at V and 7 bases at J, with 11 bases between. The CDR3 length is 12 residues. CDR3 amino acids: CAWSALSAEQYF. CDR3 nucleotide sequence: TGTGCCTGGAGTGCCCTGTCCGCGGAGCAGTACTTC. Drawing the rest from reference TRBV30 and TRBJ2-7, the complete variable domain is SQTIHQWPATLVQPVGSPLSLECTVEGTSNPNLYWYRQAAGRGLQLLFYSVGIGQISSEVPQNLSASRPQDRQFILSSKKLLLSDSGFYLCAWSALSAEQYFGPGTRLTVT.

The gene calls are TRBV13 and TRBJ2-3, with a tentative D call TRBD2 (5 bases). Trimming shortened V by 3 bases and J by 0 bases, and 10 bases separated the two germline ends. The CDR3 sequence is 15 residues long. CDR1 PRHDT and CDR2 FYEKMQ come from the germline V gene (reference sequence). CDR3 amino acids: CASSFFRGSTDTQYF. The CDR3 bases are TGTGCCAGCAGCTTCTTTCGGGGAAGCACAGATACGCAGTATTTT.

V is TRBV28 and J is TRBJ1-1; no reliable D call. Germline V gene lookup returns CDR1 MDHEN and CDR2 SYDVKM. The CDR3 is 13 amino acids. Trimming removed 1 base from V and 2 bases from J, with 5 bases in between. CDR3 in amino acids: CASSLSKNTEAFF. CDR3 sequence (DNA): TGTGCCAGCAGTTTATCCAAAAACACTGAAGCTTTCTTT.

This clone was observed once. V gene TRBV7-8 combines with J gene TRBJ1-4; TRBD1 agrees at 8 bases. V lost 6 bases to trimming and J lost 4 bases; unmatched junction nucleotides: 4. From germline, CDR1 is SGHVS and CDR2 FQNEAQ. The CDR3 has 14 residues. The CDR3 DNA reads TGTGCCAGCAGAACCGACAGGGGTAATGAAAAACTGTTTTTT. Residues: CASRTDRGNEKLFF.

The chain links TRBV6-2 or TRBV6-3 to TRBJ2-1; D gene unclear. Trimming cost V 4 bases and J 2 bases, with 9 bases left between them. The germline V gene encodes CDR1 MNHEY and CDR2 SVGEGT. The CDR3 is made up of 14 amino acids. The CDR3 reads CASSFQPTYNEQFF. DNA for the CDR3: TGTGCCAGCAGTTTCCAGCCCACCTACAATGAGCAGTTCTTC.

The chain links TRBV10-2 to TRBJ2-7; 8 positions match TRBD2. Germline lookup yields CDR1 WSHSY and CDR2 SAAADI. V trimming: 5 bases; J trimming: 5 bases; junction bases outside the gene matches: 8. The CDR3 spans 14 residues. The DNA for the CDR3 is TGCGCCAGCAGTCGGTTAGCGGGGTCTAACGAGCAGTACTTC. As protein: CASSRLAGSNEQYF.

The chain is built from TRBV3-1 (or the pseudogene TRBV3-2) and TRBJ2-3; TRBD2 matches at 8 bases. The CDR3 runs to 15 residues. The germline V gene has CDR1 LGHDT and CDR2 YNNKEL (reference sequence). Losses at the gene ends were 1 base for V and 6 bases for J; bases not matched to a gene: 6. The CDR3 sequence: CASSQGDGRVDTQYF. Here the CDR3 DNA reads TGTGCCAGCAGCCAAGGTGACGGGAGGGTGGATACGCAGTATTTT.

The chain has TRBV19 and TRBJ2-1; 10 bases fit TRBD2. With 5 bases clipped from V and 6 bases from J, the junction kept 7 bases outside the gene matches. Germline V gene lookup returns CDR1 LNHDA and CDR2 SQIVND (reference sequence). The CDR3 spans 15 residues. The CDR3 coding sequence is TGTGCCAGTAGTCTCAGCGGGAGGGCCGTCAATGAGCAGTTCTTC. Amino acid sequence: CASSLSGRAVNEQFF.

The gene calls are TRBV15 and TRBJ1-5; D is possibly TRBD1 (5 bases). Germline V gene sequence: CDR1 LNHNV, CDR2 YYDKDF (reference sequence). The CDR3 totals 13 residues. The V end was cut by 7 bases, the J end by 5 bases, with 12 bases between. The DNA of the CDR3 is TGTGCCACCAAGGCAGGGTCGGATCAGCCCCAGCATTTT. It encodes CATKAGSDQPQHF. The full variable domain, its missing parts supplied by reference TRBV15 and TRBJ1-5, is DAMVIQNPRYQVTQFGKPVTLSCSQTLNHNVMYWYQQKSSQAPKLLFHYYDKDFNNEADTPDNFQSRRPNTSFCFLDIRSPGLGDTAMYLCATKAGSDQPQHFGDGTRLSIL.

The table lists this clone with a few counts. This rearrangement joins TRBV19 to TRBJ2-4; 9 bases line up with TRBD2. With V trimmed by 6 bases and J by 5 bases, 23 bases remained unmatched. The CDR3 totals 20 residues. From germline, CDR1 is LNHDA and CDR2 SQIVND (reference sequence). CDR3 protein: CASSATGGGSGSWKENIQYF. The DNA of the CDR3 is TGTGCCAGTAGCGCTACTGGGGGGGGTAGCGGGAGTTGGAAAGAAAACATTCAGTACTTC.

In DNA, the CDR3 is TGTGCCTGGAGCCTAGACAGGGCCACGAACACTGAAGCTTTCTTT. It specifies CAWSLDRATNTEAFF. The chain is built from TRBV30 and TRBJ1-1, with 7 nucleotides matching TRBD1. The CDR3 contains 15 residues. The germline gives CDR1 GTSNPN, CDR2 SVGIG (reference sequence). Losses at the gene ends were 3 bases for V and 1 base for J; bases not matched to a gene: 8. The full variable domain, its missing parts supplied by reference TRBV30 and TRBJ1-1, is SQTIHQWPATLVQPVGSPLSLECTVEGTSNPNLYWYRQAAGRGLQLLFYSVGIGQISSEVPQNLSASRPQDRQFILSSKKLLLSDSGFYLCAWSLDRATNTEAFFGQGTRLTVV.

This rearrangement joins TRBV29-1 to TRBJ2-2, with 12 bases that match TRBD2. This CDR3 comprises 14 residues. The germline gives CDR1 SQVTM, CDR2 ANQGSEA. Trimming at V came to 6 bases and at J to 5 bases, leaving 4 bases not matched to a gene. CDR3 sequence reads: CSVTGLAGTGELFF. CDR3 nucleotides: TGCAGCGTCACAGGACTAGCGGGGACCGGGGAGCTGTTTTTT.